A single sample is the source of the 13 T cell receptor beta chains below, sequenced in a study of radiation and T cells in renal cell carcinoma. The assay was immunoSEQ multiplex PCR, and TCRdb's table has in-frame clones only and misses some. The sample lists around 60,000 clones, about 80% occurring once. Regarding time point: blood 2 weeks post-SBRT. Specified treatment: 15 Gy SBRT to primary tumor, nephrectomy 4 weeks later. The sequenced sample was blood, obtained from a patient whose treatment included radiotherapy and nephrectomy. The receptors stem from a man in his 60s with renal cell carcinoma.

The chain is built from TRBV19 and TRBJ1-2, with D uncertain. Trimming took off 1 base at V and 0 bases at J, with 6 bases between the two ends. This CDR3 has 14 residues. The germline CDR1 and CDR2 sequences are LNHDA and SQIVND (reference sequence). CDR3 protein: CASSIARANYGYTF. CDR3 nucleotide sequence: TGTGCCAGTAGTATAGCTCGGGCTAACTATGGCTACACCTTC.

The chain employs TRBV12-5 and TRBJ2-7; TRBD2 matches at 10 bases. The CDR3 contains 17 residues. V trimming: 4 bases; J trimming: 6 bases; junction bases outside the gene matches: 15. In germline, CDR1 is LGHNT, CDR2 FRNRAP. In DNA, the CDR3 is TGTGCTAGTGGTTCGCCCCTAGCGGGGGTTATGGGTGGCGAGCAGTACTTC. Translating it yields CASGSPLAGVMGGEQYF.

The V and J genes are TRBV6-5 and TRBJ2-6; TRBD1 matches 8 bases. The CDR3 has 15 residues. Losses at the gene ends were 5 bases for V and 2 bases for J; bases not matched to a gene: 2. The germline CDR1 and CDR2 sequences are MNHEY and SVGAGI. CDR3 DNA: TGTGCCAGCAGTCCACAGGGGGCTGGGGCCAACGTCCTGACTTTC. This encodes CASSPQGAGANVLTF.

In the case of this clone: A read error may account for a junction end that differs from germline. The chain couples TRBV6-5 to TRBJ1-5, with D possibly TRBD1 on 5 matching bases. From germline, CDR1 is MNHEY and CDR2 SVGAGI. The CDR3 extends over 11 amino acids. CDR3 sequence: CACRDNQPQHF. CDR3 in DNA: TGTGCCTGCAGGGACAATCAGCCCCAGCATTTT.

This chain links TRBV2 with TRBJ1-2; 8 positions agree with TRBD1. CDR3 length equals 14 residues. In germline, CDR1 is SNHLY, CDR2 FYNNEI. V trimming: 6 bases; J trimming: 6 bases; junction bases outside the gene matches: 9. The DNA for the CDR3 is TGTGCCAGCAGGGCCCGGACAGGGTCCGATGGCTACACCTTC. This sequence encodes CASRARTGSDGYTF.

This clone was seen a few times. The chain recombines TRBV7-6 with TRBJ2-7; D is perhaps TRBD1 (6 bases). The ends were cut back, 5 bases at V and 2 bases at J, with 16 bases in the middle. This CDR3 contains 15 residues. Germline V gene sequence: CDR1 SGHVS, CDR2 FNYEAQ. CDR3 loop: CASSRIGQGTYEQYF. The CDR3 DNA reads as TGTGCCAGCAGCCGCATAGGGCAGGGGACCTACGAGCAGTACTTC.

The rearrangement links TRBV5-4 to TRBJ2-3; no firm D call. The CDR3 sequence is 13 residues long. Germline assignment: CDR1 SGHNT and CDR2 YYREEE (reference sequence). Deletions cut 6 bases from V and 1 base from J, with 9 bases between. The CDR3 DNA follows: TGTGCCAGCACCCTCGATCGCACAGATACGCAGTATTTT. Translated, it gives CASTLDRTDTQYF.

The chain has TRBV7-7 and TRBJ2-1, with D perhaps matching TRBD1 or TRBD2 (5 bases each). The CDR3 is 15 amino acids. Germline CDR1 SSHAT, CDR2 FNYEAQ (reference sequence). Deletions cut 5 bases from V and 9 bases from J, with 20 bases between. CDR3 sequence reads: CASSTGPQGDGEQFF. The CDR3 DNA sequence: TGTGCCAGCAGCACCGGGCCCCAAGGGGACGGTGAGCAGTTCTTC.

The rearrangement links TRBV5-4 to TRBJ2-3; 7 bases match TRBD1. V lost 6 bases to trimming and J lost 5 bases; unmatched junction nucleotides: 12. The germline V gene has CDR1 SGHNT and CDR2 YYREEE (reference sequence). CDR3 length equals 15 residues. This CDR3 reads CASIPREGAEDTQYF. DNA for the CDR3: TGTGCCAGCATCCCTAGAGAGGGGGCGGAAGATACGCAGTATTTT.

This sequence joins TRBV7-2 and TRBJ2-1, with a weak D call TRBD1 (5 bases). CDR1 SGHTA and CDR2 FQGNSA come from the germline V gene. The V and J ends lost 5 bases and 6 bases respectively, with 20 bases between them. This CDR3 spans 16 amino acids. The CDR3 is CASSRLLEARGNEQFF. CDR3 bases: TGTGCCAGCAGCCGCCTTCTCGAAGCAAGGGGCAATGAGCAGTTCTTC. The full variable domain, with the rest looked up from reference TRBV7-2 and TRBJ2-1, is GAGVSQSPSNKVTEKGKDVELRCDPISGHTALYWYRQSLGQGLEFLIYFQGNSAPDKSGLPSDRFSAERTGGSVSTLTIQRTQQEDSAVYLCASSRLLEARGNEQFFGPGTRLTVL.

This chain uses TRBV11-3 with TRBJ2-3; 9 nucleotides match TRBD2. The germline V gene has CDR1 SGHNT and CDR2 YENEEA. J gave up 3 bases and V 1 base, and 11 bases lay outside the gene matches. The CDR3 has 18 amino acids. CDR3 DNA: TGTGCCAGCAGCTTAGCGAGGGGTCTAGCGGGATGGACAGATACGCAGTATTTT. This encodes CASSLARGLAGWTDTQYF.

The chain links TRBV27 to TRBJ1-6; 8 positions match TRBD1. The V and J ends lost 3 bases and 7 bases, in that order; junction bases with no gene match: 8. From germline, CDR1 is MNHEY and CDR2 SMNVEV (reference sequence). The CDR3 is 16 amino acids. Here the CDR3 reads CASSFQPGQANSPLHF. The CDR3, as DNA: TGTGCCAGCAGTTTCCAACCGGGACAGGCAAATTCACCCCTCCACTTT.

The chain uses TRBV6-5 and TRBJ2-1; 9 bases are a match to TRBD2. The ends lost 7 bases at V and 8 bases at J; junction bases unmatched: 3. The CDR3 covers 12 residues. The germline CDR1 and CDR2 sequences are MNHEY and SVGAGI. The CDR3 coding sequence is TGTGCCAGCAAGGGACTAGCCGATGAGCAGTTCTTC. Protein sequence: CASKGLADEQFF.